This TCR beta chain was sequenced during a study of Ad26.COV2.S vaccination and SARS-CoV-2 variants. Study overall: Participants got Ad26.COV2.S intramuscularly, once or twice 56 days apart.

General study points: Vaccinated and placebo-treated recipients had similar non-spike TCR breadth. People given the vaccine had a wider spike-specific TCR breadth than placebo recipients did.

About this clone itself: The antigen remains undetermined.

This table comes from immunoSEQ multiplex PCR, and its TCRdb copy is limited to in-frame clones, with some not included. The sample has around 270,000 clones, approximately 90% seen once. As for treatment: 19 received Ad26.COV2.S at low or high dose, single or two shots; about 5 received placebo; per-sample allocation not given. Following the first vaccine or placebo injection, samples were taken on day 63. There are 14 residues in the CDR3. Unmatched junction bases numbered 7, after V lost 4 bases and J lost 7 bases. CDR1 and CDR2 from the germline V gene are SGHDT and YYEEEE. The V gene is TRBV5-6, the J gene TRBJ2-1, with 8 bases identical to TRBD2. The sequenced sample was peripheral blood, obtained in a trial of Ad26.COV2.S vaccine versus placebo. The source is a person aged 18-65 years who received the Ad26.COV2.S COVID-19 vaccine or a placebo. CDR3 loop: CASSEVAGINEQFF. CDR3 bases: TGTGCCAGCAGCGAGGTAGCGGGGATAAATGAGCAGTTCTTC.